A single sample gave rise to the 14 T cell receptor beta chains below, sequenced in a study of blood T cell repertoires in COVID-19. Assay: immunoSEQ multiplex PCR; the TCRdb copy retains only in-frame clones and omits some. The sample contains 270,000 or so clones, more than 80% of which appear only once. Sequencing was performed on peripheral blood. These receptors all stem from a woman in her 30s with active or convalescent COVID-19.

A single count supports this clone. The CDR3 DNA sequence: TGTGCCAGCTGGGGGGATGGGAATTCACCCCTCCACTTT. Protein product: CASWGDGNSPLHF. V is TRBV6-5 and J is TRBJ1-6; D is possibly TRBD1 (5 bases). The germline gives CDR1 MNHEY, CDR2 SVGAGI. CDR3 length: 13 amino acids. V lost 8 bases and J lost 7, with 12 bases in between.

The rearrangement links TRBV7-9 to TRBJ2-1, with D possibly TRBD2 on 7 matching bases. V lost 1 base to trimming and J lost 7 bases, with 17 bases between them. Germline CDR1 SEHNR, CDR2 FQNEAQ (reference sequence). This CDR3 has 16 residues. CDR3 in DNA: TGTGCCAGCAGCTTAGGCTCACAGGGAGGGATGAATGAGCAGTTCTTC. Protein: CASSLGSQGGMNEQFF.

The chain employs TRBV19 and TRBJ1-2; D may be TRBD1 (5 bases). Germline V CDR1 and CDR2: LNHDA, SQIVND (reference sequence). Trimming took off 3 bases at V and 6 bases at J, with 14 bases between the two ends. This CDR3 is 14 amino acids long. The chain's CDR3 is CASSMGDSRHGYTF. CDR3 bases: TGTGCCAGTAGTATGGGCGACAGTAGGCATGGCTACACCTTC.

The chain is built from TRBV14 and TRBJ1-6; perhaps TRBD1 as D (5 bases). This CDR3 has 17 amino acids. V lost 2 bases to trimming and J lost 7 bases, with 18 bases between them. The germline V gene has CDR1 SGHDN and CDR2 FVKESK. The DNA of the CDR3 is TGTGCCAGCAGCCAACGGAAGTTGACAGAGACAAATTCACCCCTCCACTTT. Its protein product is CASSQRKLTETNSPLHF.

V usage is TRBV28 and J usage is TRBJ2-5, with D possibly matching TRBD1 (6 bases). Germline V gives CDR1 MDHEN, CDR2 SYDVKM. V gave up 5 bases and J gave up 2 bases, with 15 bases separating them. The CDR3 length is 15 residues. The CDR3 is CASSTSGVVQETQYF. Written as DNA, the CDR3 is TGTGCCAGCAGTACCTCAGGGGTCGTACAAGAGACCCAGTACTTC. Complete variable domain (other parts from reference TRBV28 and TRBJ2-5): DVKVTQSSRYLVKRTGEKVFLECVQDMDHENMFWYRQDPGLGLRLIYFSYDVKMKEKGDIPEGYSVSREKKERFSLILESASTNQTSMYLCASSTSGVVQETQYFGPGTRLLVL.

The CDR3 reads CASSLLGVAATGYTF. CDR3 sequence (DNA): TGTGCCAGCAGTTTATTAGGGGTGGCGGCCACCGGCTACACCTTC. This chain uses TRBV27 with TRBJ1-2; D possibly corresponds to TRBD1 (5 bases). The CDR3 runs to 15 residues. V was cut by 1 base and J by 8 bases, with 17 bases left in between. The V gene's germline CDR1 is MNHEY and CDR2 SMNVEV (reference sequence).

V is TRBV24-1 and J is TRBJ1-5; D perhaps matches TRBD1 (5 bases). Between the trimmed V and J ends, which lost 7 bases and 4 bases, there was a span of 13 bases. Germline values: CDR1 KGHDR, CDR2 SFDVKD. This CDR3 has 14 amino acids. The CDR3 coding sequence is TGTGCCACCAGCCGTCGGGGGACTAATCAGCCCCAGCATTTT. Its translation: CATSRRGTNQPQHF.

This clone was seen only once. This chain joins TRBV7-6 and TRBJ2-7, with D possibly being TRBD1 (7 bases). V lost 0 bases to trimming and J lost 1 base, with 13 bases between them. CDR1 is SGHVS, CDR2 FNYEAQ, per germline. CDR3 length equals 16 residues. The CDR3 sequence is CASSLAGGQSSYEQYF. The CDR3 DNA is TGTGCCAGCAGCTTAGCGGGGGGACAGTCTTCCTACGAGCAGTACTTC.

This clone was picked up a small number of times. The chain joins TRBV5-4 to TRBJ2-2; TRBD1 might be the D (6 bases). This CDR3 has 14 residues. V dropped 3 bases and J dropped 4 bases, with 10 bases sitting between them. Germline CDR1 is SGHNT and CDR2 is YYREEE (reference sequence). Here the CDR3 DNA reads TGTGCCAGCAGCTATGGACAGTCCACCGGGGAGCTGTTTTTT. Translation: CASSYGQSTGELFF.

The J gene is TRBJ1-1, the V gene TRBV7-2; 7 nucleotides agree with TRBD1. V shed 4 bases, J shed 3 bases, and the junction held 5 bases outside the gene matches. CDR3 length: 14 amino acids. Germline V gene sequence: CDR1 SGHTA, CDR2 FQGNSA. The CDR3 sequence is CASSSTGAHTEAFF. In DNA form, the CDR3 reads TGTGCCAGCAGCTCCACAGGGGCCCACACTGAAGCTTTCTTT.

The chain uses TRBV9 and TRBJ1-2; unclear D gene. V gave up 0 bases and J gave up 4 bases, with 13 bases separating them. The germline V gene encodes CDR1 SGDLS and CDR2 YYNGEE. The CDR3 length is 15 residues. The DNA of the CDR3 is TGTGCCAGCAGCGTAGGGGCTAGCCACTCCTATGGCTACACCTTC. Protein product: CASSVGASHSYGYTF.

The rearrangement joins TRBV6-5 to TRBJ1-2, with 8 nucleotides matching TRBD1. From germline, CDR1 is MNHEY and CDR2 SVGAGI. This CDR3 has 13 residues. V lost 6 bases and J lost 8; bases outside the gene matches: 8. CDR3 DNA sequence: TGTGCCAGCAGCCTCCAGGGGGCGGGGGGCTACACCTTC. Translated, it gives CASSLQGAGGYTF.

This chain links TRBV9 with TRBJ2-5, with 10 bases lining up with TRBD2. The trim removed 0 bases at V and 4 bases at J, leaving 3 bases unmatched. Germline lookup yields CDR1 SGDLS and CDR2 YYNGEE. The CDR3 contains 15 residues. CDR3 residues: CASSVGASGGETQYF. In nucleotides, the CDR3 is TGTGCCAGCAGCGTAGGAGCTAGCGGGGGAGAGACCCAGTACTTC. The whole variable domain, filled in from reference TRBV9 and TRBJ2-5, reads DSGVTQTPKHLITATGQRVTLRCSPRSGDLSVYWYQQSLDQGLQFLIQYYNGEERAKGNILERFSAQQFPDLHSELNLSSLELGDSALYFCASSVGASGGETQYFGPGTRLLVL.

This chain joins TRBV13 and TRBJ2-7; the D is unclear. CDR1 and CDR2 (germline): PRHDT, FYEKMQ (reference sequence). With 3 bases removed from V and 5 bases from J, the gap between germline ends came to 5 bases. The CDR3 runs to 11 residues. CDR3 bases: TGTGCCAGCAGCTTCAGTGACGAGCAGTACTTC. It encodes CASSFSDEQYF.